This T cell receptor (beta chain) was sequenced in a study of blood T cell repertoires in COVID-19. Generated by immunoSEQ multiplex PCR, the TCRdb table keeps only in-frame clones and is missing some. Found here are 350,000 or so clones, roughly 88% of them singletons; the top ten hold 1.6%. The sequenced material came from peripheral blood. This clonotype originated in a woman aged 25-40 years with COVID-19, enrolled during active disease.

The CDR3 DNA reads as TGTGCCTGGGGTGGACAGGGGGGCTCTGGGGCCAACGTCCTGACTTTC. Residues: CAWGGQGGSGANVLTF. The chain joins TRBV30 to TRBJ2-6; 10 bases match TRBD1. Germline loops: CDR1 GTSNPN, CDR2 SVGIG (reference sequence). CDR3 length: 16 residues. V gave up 5 bases and J gave up 0 bases; unmatched junction bases: 4. The variable domain in full, with the rest retrieved from reference TRBV30 and TRBJ2-6, is SQTIHQWPATLVQPVGSPLSLECTVEGTSNPNLYWYRQAAGRGLQLLFYSVGIGQISSEVPQNLSASRPQDRQFILSSKKLLLSDSGFYLCAWGGQGGSGANVLTFGAGSRLTVL.